This TCR beta chain was found in a study of T cells after yellow fever vaccination. TCRdb analysed the 5' RACE reads with MiXCR anew, one entry per CDR3 protein. This sample yields hundreds of thousands of distinct CDR3 sequences, of which roughly an eighth are seen a single time; 2.5% to 4% belongs to the top ten. CDR1 and CDR2 from the germline V gene are SGHNT and YENEEA. The CDR3 is 16 amino acids. J gave up 9 bases and V 1 base, and 10 bases lay outside the gene matches. The receptor's source is a man younger than 35 who received the YFV17D yellow fever vaccine. Source: CD4+ T cells sorted from PBMCs, taken 15 days after the yellow fever booster vaccination. The genes are TRBV11-3 and TRBJ2-1; 9 bases agree with TRBD2. In DNA form, the CDR3 reads TGTGCCAGCAGCTTAGGCGGGAGGACTAGCGAGGGTGAGCAGTTCTTC. Protein: CASSLGGRTSEGEQFF. Supplemented by reference TRBV11-3 and TRBJ2-1, the full variable domain reads EAGVVQSPRYKIIEKKQPVAFWCNPISGHNTLYWYLQNLGQGPELLIRYENEEAVDDSQLPKDRFSAERLKGVDSTLKIQPAELGDSAVYLCASSLGGRTSEGEQFFGPGTRLTVL.